This TCR beta chain was observed in a study of T cells in Graves' hyperthyroidism and ophthalmopathy. For the study at large: Pretreatment peripheral blood was obtained at initial diagnosis. Study-wide results and limits: The model forecast ophthalmopathy, anticipating it by a median approximately 6 months before onset.

Amplified TCR beta CDR3 regions came from RNA transcripts. TCR CDR3 regions were first amplified by RT-PCR with HTBI primers. One entry per CDR3 protein, called by TCRdb with MiXCR from the multiplex PCR reads. The sample holds about half a million distinct CDR3 sequences; around 20% are singletons and the top ten take more than 20%. Any patient presenting with uncontrolled infection, other autoimmune disease, pregnancy or lactation was left out. Using around 10 ml of fresh peripheral blood, PBMCs were prepared. This clonotype has only a few counts. Its matching antigen is unknown. The germline gives CDR1 GTSNPN, CDR2 SVGIG (reference sequence). After removal of 2 bases from V and 1 base from J, the junction contained 14 bases not matched to a gene. The CDR3 has 18 residues.

Sequenced sample: blood. This clonotype originated in a man younger than 30 with Graves' hyperthyroidism. The chain employs TRBV30 and TRBJ1-1, with 9 bases identical to TRBD1. The CDR3 is CAWSQNGQGLTENTEAFF. The CDR3 nucleotides are TGTGCCTGGAGTCAAAACGGACAGGGGTTAACCGAGAACACTGAAGCTTTCTTT.